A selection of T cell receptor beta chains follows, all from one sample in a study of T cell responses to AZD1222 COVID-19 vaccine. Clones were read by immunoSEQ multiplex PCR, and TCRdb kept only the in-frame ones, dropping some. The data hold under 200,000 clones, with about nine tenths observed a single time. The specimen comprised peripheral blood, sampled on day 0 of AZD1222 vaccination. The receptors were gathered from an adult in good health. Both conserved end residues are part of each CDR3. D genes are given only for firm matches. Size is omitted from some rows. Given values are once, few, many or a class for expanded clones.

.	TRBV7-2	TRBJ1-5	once	CASSFPNQPQHF	TGTGCCAGCAGCTTTCCGAATCAGCCCCAGCATTTT
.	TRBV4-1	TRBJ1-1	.	CASSKPGPVNTEAFF	TGCGCCAGCAGCAAACCGGGACCGGTGAACACTGAAGCTTTCTTT
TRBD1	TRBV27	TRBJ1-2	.	CASGTGVGYTF	TGTGCCAGCGGGACAGGGGTAGGCTACACCTTC
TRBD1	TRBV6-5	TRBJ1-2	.	CASLNRDRPQEGYTF	TGTGCCAGCTTGAACAGGGACAGGCCCCAAGAGGGCTACACCTTC
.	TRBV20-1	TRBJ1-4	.	CSASDEKLFF	TGCAGTGCCTCAGATGAAAAACTGTTTTTT
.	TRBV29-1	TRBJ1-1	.	CSVCQGLGTEAFF	TGCAGCGTGTGTCAGGGATTGGGCACTGAAGCTTTCTTT
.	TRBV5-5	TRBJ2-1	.	CASSFPTGQYDEQFF	TGTGCCAGCAGCTTTCCGACGGGCCAATACGACGAGCAGTTCTTC
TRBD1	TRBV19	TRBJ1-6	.	CASSIRPGTGIWSPLHF	TGTGCCAGTAGTATACGTCCCGGGACAGGTATATGGTCACCCCTCCACTTT
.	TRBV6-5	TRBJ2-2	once	CASTEGETGELFF	TGTGCCAGCACCGAAGGGGAAACCGGGGAGCTGTTTTTT
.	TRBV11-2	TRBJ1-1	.	CASSLGRGGNTEAFF	TGTGCCAGCAGCTTAGGGCGGGGCGGGAACACTGAAGCTTTCTTT
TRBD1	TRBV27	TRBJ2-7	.	CASITPGTGGSEQYF	TGTGCCAGCATTACTCCCGGGACAGGGGGCTCCGAGCAGTACTTC
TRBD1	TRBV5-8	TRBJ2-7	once	CASSLPAGTGTYEQYF	TGTGCCAGCAGCTTGCCTGCAGGGACAGGGACCTACGAGCAGTACTTC
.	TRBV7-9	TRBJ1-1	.	CASSLMPMGFNTEAFF	TGTGCCAGCAGCCTAATGCCGATGGGGTTTAACACTGAAGCTTTCTTT
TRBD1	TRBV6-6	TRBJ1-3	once	CASSSPDRLGGNTIYF	TGTGCCAGCAGTTCCCCGGACAGGCTTGGGGGAAACACCATATATTTT
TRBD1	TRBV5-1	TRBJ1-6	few	CASSLGLGQGNSPLHF	TGCGCCAGCAGCTTGGGACTCGGACAGGGTAATTCACCCCTCCACTTT
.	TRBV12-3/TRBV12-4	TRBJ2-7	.	CASRWGSGYEQYF	TGTGCCAGCAGGTGGGGTAGCGGCTACGAGCAGTACTTC
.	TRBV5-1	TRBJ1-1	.	CASSPRTQNTEAFF	TGCGCCAGCAGCCCCCGGACTCAGAACACTGAAGCTTTCTTT
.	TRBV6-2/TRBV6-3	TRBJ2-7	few	CASSYRDTYEQYF	TGTGCCAGCAGTTACCGGGACACCTACGAGCAGTACTTC
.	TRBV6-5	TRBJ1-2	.	CASSYRVGQAHYGYTF	TGTGCCAGCAGTTATCGAGTCGGCCAGGCCCACTATGGCTACACCTTC
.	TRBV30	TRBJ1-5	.	CAWRTGNQPQHF	TGTGCCTGGAGGACAGGTAATCAGCCCCAGCATTTT
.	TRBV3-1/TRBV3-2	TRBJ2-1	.	CASSPSPGPHFNEQFF	TGTGCCAGCAGCCCGTCTCCGGGACCGCACTTTAATGAGCAGTTCTTC
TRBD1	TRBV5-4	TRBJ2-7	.	CASSFMGQGIHEQYF	TGTGCCAGCAGCTTTATGGGACAGGGGATCCACGAGCAGTACTTC
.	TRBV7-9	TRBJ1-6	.	CASSYDSYNSPLHF	TGTGCCAGCAGCTATGACTCCTATAATTCACCCCTCCACTTT
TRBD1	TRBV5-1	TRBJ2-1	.	CASNKQGTSYNEQFF	TGCGCCAGCAACAAACAGGGGACCTCCTACAATGAGCAGTTCTTC
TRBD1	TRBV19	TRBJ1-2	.	CASSARTGGGGYTF	TGTGCCAGTAGTGCCCGGACAGGCGGAGGTGGCTACACCTTC
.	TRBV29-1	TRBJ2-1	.	CSVGGGTSNNEQFF	TGCAGCGTTGGGGGCGGGACGTCGAACAATGAGCAGTTCTTC
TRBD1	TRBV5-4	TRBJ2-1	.	CASSSHAGGGVNEQFF	TGTGCCAGCAGCTCACATGCAGGGGGCGGCGTGAATGAGCAGTTCTTC
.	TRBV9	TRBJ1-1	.	CASSVAPERNTEAFF	TGTGCCAGCAGCGTTGCGCCCGAGAGGAACACTGAAGCTTTCTTT
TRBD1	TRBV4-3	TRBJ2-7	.	CASSAPGQGFNEQYF	TGCGCCAGCAGCGCCCCGGGACAGGGTTTTAACGAGCAGTACTTC
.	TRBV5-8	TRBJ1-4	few	CASSQEKLFF	TGTGCCAGCAGCCAAGAAAAACTGTTTTTT
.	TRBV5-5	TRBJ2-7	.	CASSPTDKPYEQYF	TGTGCCAGCAGCCCCACTGACAAGCCCTACGAGCAGTACTTC
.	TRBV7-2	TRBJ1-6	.	CASSWGVGSPLHF	TGTGCCAGCAGCTGGGGCGTGGGTTCACCCCTCCACTTT
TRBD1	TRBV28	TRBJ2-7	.	CASSTRRDRGKRTTSYEQYF	TGTGCCAGCAGCACCCGGCGGGACAGGGGGAAGCGGACTACCTCCTACGAGCAGTACTTC
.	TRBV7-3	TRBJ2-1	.	CASSLAPRDRYYNEQFF	TGTGCCAGCAGCTTAGCCCCCCGGGACCGATACTACAATGAGCAGTTCTTC
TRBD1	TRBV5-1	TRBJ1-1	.	CASSGRQGGTEAFF	TGCGCCAGCAGCGGCCGACAGGGTGGGACTGAAGCTTTCTTT
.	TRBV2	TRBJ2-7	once	CASSEALHGNYEQYF	TGTGCCAGCAGTGAAGCGCTTCACGGTAATTACGAGCAGTACTTC
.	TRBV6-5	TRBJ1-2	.	CASSLKGSFFYGYTF	TGTGCCAGCAGTCTCAAAGGGAGCTTTTTCTATGGCTACACCTTC
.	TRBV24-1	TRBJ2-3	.	CATSDWVKGPGNTDTQYF	TGTGCCACCAGTGATTGGGTGAAGGGACCGGGGAACACAGATACGCAGTATTTT
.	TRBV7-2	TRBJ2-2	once	CASSSGPRDGELFF	TGTGCCAGCAGCTCCGGGCCTAGGGACGGGGAGCTGTTTTTT
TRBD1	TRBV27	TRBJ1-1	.	CASSWGQGVSMNTEAFF	TGTGCCAGCAGTTGGGGACAGGGGGTCTCGATGAACACTGAAGCTTTCTTT